These 27 T cell receptor beta chains originate from one sample sequenced in a study of siplizumab effects on memory and regulatory T cells. Only in-frame clones appear in the TCRdb table, and some are missing; sequencing was by immunoSEQ multiplex PCR. Of some 73,000 clones listed, roughly 93% are singletons. Sequenced: CD8+ T cells sorted from blood. Source of these receptors: a human donor in good health.

This chain joins TRBV7-6 and TRBJ1-4, with D uncertain. The CDR3 covers 13 residues. Germline V gene sequence: CDR1 SGHVS, CDR2 FNYEAQ. Trimming pared 5 bases from V and 6 bases from J, leaving 10 bases between. CDR3 loop: CASSPGGHEKLFF. CDR3 bases: TGTGCCAGCAGCCCCGGAGGGCATGAAAAACTGTTTTTT.

The V and J genes are TRBV28 and TRBJ2-2; 7 bases align to TRBD2. The CDR3 has 15 residues. Germline CDR1 and CDR2: MDHEN and SYDVKM. Trimming at V came to 2 bases and at J to 1 base, leaving 1 base not matched to a gene. The CDR3 spells CASSLGGVNTGELFF. The CDR3 DNA reads TGTGCCAGCAGTTTAGGGGGGGTGAACACCGGGGAGCTGTTTTTT.

This clone was observed a single time. The rearrangement links TRBV7-6 to TRBJ2-7, with a possible D match to TRBD2 (5 bases). The length of the CDR3 is 15 residues. CDR1 and CDR2 from the germline V gene are SGHVS and FNYEAQ. The V gene lost 5 bases and the J gene lost 2 bases, with 16 bases spanning the gap. The CDR3 loop reads CASSPVASGTYEQYF. CDR3 DNA: TGTGCCAGCAGCCCGGTAGCGTCTGGTACCTACGAGCAGTACTTC.

This chain links TRBV9 with TRBJ1-6; no firm D call. Trimming removed 0 bases at V and 13 bases at J, with 8 bases between. The CDR3 is 12 residues long. CDR1 and CDR2 (germline): SGDLS, YYNGEE. As DNA, the CDR3 is TGTGCCAGCAGCGTAGGACTAGGGCCCCTCCACTTT. It is translated as CASSVGLGPLHF.

DNA for the CDR3: TGTGCCAGCAGCTTGACGACAGGCGGGGAGCAGTACTTC. Residues: CASSLTTGGEQYF. The rearrangement uses TRBV5-4 and TRBJ2-7; possible D gene TRBD1, 6 bases. CDR3 size: 13 residues. CDR1 and CDR2 (germline): SGHNT, YYREEE (reference sequence). V was pared by 1 base and J by 7 bases, with 12 bases between.

This rearrangement joins TRBV18 to TRBJ1-1; D might be TRBD1 (6 bases). The CDR3 has 15 amino acids. Trimming pared 0 bases from V and 5 bases from J, leaving 13 bases between. CDR1 is KGHSH, CDR2 LQKENI, per germline. The CDR3 region is CASSPPGARGTEAFF. DNA of the CDR3: TGTGCCAGCTCACCACCTGGGGCGAGGGGGACTGAAGCTTTCTTT.

The count of this clone is one. The J gene is TRBJ2-2, the V gene TRBV7-8; 7 bases match TRBD1. Unmatched junction bases numbered 9, after V lost 1 base and J lost 4 bases. CDR3 length: 17 amino acids. The germline CDR1 and CDR2 sequences are SGHVS and FQNEAQ. The CDR3 bases are TGTGCCAGCAGCTTAGGATTGGGACAGCTTTTCACCGGGGAGCTGTTTTTT. Encoded protein: CASSLGLGQLFTGELFF.

The chain combines TRBV7-9 with TRBJ2-1, with no clear D. This CDR3 region has 13 residues. CDR1 is SEHNR and CDR2 is FQNEAQ in the germline V gene (reference sequence). V shed 5 bases and J shed 3 bases, with 8 bases lying between them. Here the CDR3 DNA reads TGTGCCAGCAGCGCAAAGGACTACAATGAGCAGTTCTTC. Protein product: CASSAKDYNEQFF. The complete variable domain, with remaining parts taken from reference TRBV7-9 and TRBJ2-1, reads DTGVSQNPRHKITKRGQNVTFRCDPISEHNRLYWYRQTLGQGPEFLTYFQNEAQLEKSRLLSDRFSAERPKGSFSTLEIQRTEQGDSAMYLCASSAKDYNEQFFGPGTRLTVL.

In DNA, the CDR3 is TGCGCCAGCAGCCAATATACCGGGACAACAGATCAGCCCCAGCATTTT. Residues: CASSQYTGTTDQPQHF. The J gene is TRBJ1-5, the V gene TRBV4-3; D possibly corresponds to TRBD1 (6 bases). CDR1 is LGHNA and CDR2 is YSLEER in the germline V gene. Trimming took 2 bases from V and 5 from J, leaving 16 bases between them. This CDR3 has 16 amino acids.

The chain uses TRBV7-9 and TRBJ1-5; no clear D gene. CDR1 and CDR2 from the germline V gene are SEHNR and FQNEAQ (reference sequence). V was shortened by 5 bases and J by 2 bases, with 7 bases between the two germline ends. This CDR3 region has 13 residues. In nucleotides, the CDR3 is TGTGCCAGCAGCGGCACAGGCAATCAGCCCCAGCATTTT. The encoded protein is CASSGTGNQPQHF.

The chain employs TRBV27 and TRBJ2-1; 7 bases align to TRBD2. CDR3 length: 14 residues. The germline gives CDR1 MNHEY, CDR2 SMNVEV (reference sequence). Trimming at V came to 8 bases and at J to 8 bases, leaving 12 bases not matched to a gene. The CDR3 coding sequence is TGTGCCAGCTCCGGGACTAACGCATGGGATGAGCAGTTCTTC. Translated: CASSGTNAWDEQFF.

The V gene is TRBV6-5, the J gene TRBJ1-5; D possibly corresponds to TRBD1 (6 bases). Trimming pared 2 bases from V and 6 bases from J, leaving 11 bases between. The germline V gene has CDR1 MNHEY and CDR2 SVGAGI. CDR3 length: 14 residues. CDR3 coding DNA: TGTGCCAGCAGTTACGCGGGGGGGGCTCAGCCCCAGCATTTT. It specifies CASSYAGGAQPQHF.

This chain joins TRBV29-1 and TRBJ1-2; weak D call: TRBD1 (6 bases). The CDR3 contains 12 residues. Germline CDR1 SQVTM, CDR2 ANQGSEA. V lost 4 bases and J 4 bases, leaving 10 bases between the germline ends. CDR3 coding DNA: TGCAGCGTTGTCCGGGGGCCCTATGGCTACACCTTC. It encodes CSVVRGPYGYTF.

The chain carries TRBV29-1 and TRBJ1-3; possible D gene TRBD1, 6 bases. CDR1 and CDR2 from the germline V gene are SQVTM and ANQGSEA. V was trimmed by 6 bases and J by 1 base, leaving 10 bases between them. The length of the CDR3 is 13 residues. The CDR3 DNA reads TGCAGCGTCCTGACAGGATCTGGAAACACCATATATTTT. Translation: CSVLTGSGNTIYF.

The chain carries TRBV5-5 and TRBJ2-1; a possible D gene is TRBD1 (6 bases). Germline V gives CDR1 SGHKS, CDR2 YYEKEE (reference sequence). The CDR3 consists of 16 residues. Trimming left V 0 bases short and J 0 bases short, with 10 bases between. The CDR3 DNA follows: TGTGCCAGCAGCTTGGAGGGGGTCAGCTCCTACAATGAGCAGTTCTTC. It codes for CASSLEGVSSYNEQFF.

The chain is built from TRBV29-1 and TRBJ1-2; D is unresolved. V lost 3 bases, J lost 6 bases, and 8 bases lay in between. Germline lookup yields CDR1 SQVTM and CDR2 ANQGSEA. The CDR3 contains 11 residues. In DNA form, the CDR3 reads TGCAGCGTTGACGGTGGCCATGGCTACACCTTC. The encoded protein is CSVDGGHGYTF. Based on the CDR3 plus reference TRBV29-1 and TRBJ1-2, the full variable domain is SAVISQKPSRDICQRGTSLTIQCQVDSQVTMMFWYRQQPGQSLTLIATANQGSEATYESGFVIDKFPISRPNLTFSTLTVSNMSPEDSSIYLCSVDGGHGYTFGSGTRLTVV.

The V call is TRBV9, the J call TRBJ1-2, with D hard to call. The germline V and J ends were trimmed by 3 bases and 8 bases, with 8 bases remaining between them. CDR1 is SGDLS and CDR2 is YYNGEE in the germline V gene. This CDR3 spans 11 amino acids. This CDR3 is CASSAMVGYTF. CDR3 sequence (DNA): TGTGCCAGCAGCGCAATGGTAGGCTACACCTTC.

The chain recombines TRBV7-9 with TRBJ1-1; D possibly corresponds to TRBD1 (5 bases). Trimming left V 11 bases short and J 6 bases short, with 13 bases between. Germline V gene data show CDR1 as SEHNR and CDR2 as FQNEAQ (reference sequence). There are 11 residues in the CDR3. The CDR3 region is CAPGAEAEAFF. In DNA form, the CDR3 reads TGTGCCCCCGGGGCGGAAGCTGAAGCTTTCTTT. The complete variable domain, with remaining parts taken from reference TRBV7-9 and TRBJ1-1, reads DTGVSQNPRHKITKRGQNVTFRCDPISEHNRLYWYRQTLGQGPEFLTYFQNEAQLEKSRLLSDRFSAERPKGSFSTLEIQRTEQGDSAMYLCAPGAEAEAFFGQGTRLTVV.

The gene calls are TRBV5-4 and TRBJ1-5; no clear D. V dropped 3 bases and J dropped 5 bases, with 9 bases sitting between them. CDR3 length equals 13 residues. Germline V gene sequence: CDR1 SGHNT, CDR2 YYREEE (reference sequence). DNA of the CDR3: TGTGCCAGCAGCTGGGAAGGGCATCAGCCCCAGCATTTT. Translation gives CASSWEGHQPQHF.

DNA of the CDR3: TGTGCCAGTAGTGCGGGACAGGTGGGCTACGAGCAGTACTTC. It specifies CASSAGQVGYEQYF. The chain is built from TRBV19 and TRBJ2-7, with 8 bases lining up with TRBD1. The ends lost 5 bases at V and 3 bases at J; junction bases unmatched: 6. This CDR3 spans 14 amino acids. CDR1 and CDR2 (germline): LNHDA, SQIVND (reference sequence).

V is TRBV19 and J is TRBJ1-1; no reliable D call. Trimming shortened V by 2 bases and J by 1 base, and 5 bases separated the two germline ends. This CDR3 is 13 amino acids long. Germline CDR1 reads LNHDA; CDR2 reads SQIVND (reference sequence). The DNA of the CDR3 is TGTGCCAGTAGTATAAACTGGAACACTGAAGCTTTCTTT. This gives the protein CASSINWNTEAFF. The full variable domain, with the rest looked up from reference TRBV19 and TRBJ1-1, is DGGITQSPKYLFRKEGQNVTLSCEQNLNHDAMYWYRQDPGQGLRLIYYSQIVNDFQKGDIAEGYSVSREKKESFPLTVTSAQKNPTAFYLCASSINWNTEAFFGQGTRLTVV.

The CDR3 spells CATEGLAGVNEQFF. The CDR3 DNA sequence: TGTGCCACCGAGGGACTAGCGGGAGTCAATGAGCAGTTCTTC. The V and J genes are TRBV7-8 and TRBJ2-1; 14 nucleotides align to TRBD2. The V gene end was trimmed by 10 bases and the J gene end by 6 bases; junction bases not matched to a gene: 5. Germline V gene lookup returns CDR1 SGHVS and CDR2 FQNEAQ. This CDR3 contains 14 residues.

The chain uses TRBV19 and TRBJ2-7; 10 nucleotides line up with TRBD2. The CDR3 covers 14 residues. CDR1 and CDR2 (germline): LNHDA, SQIVND (reference sequence). With V trimmed by 3 bases and J by 5 bases, 4 bases remained unmatched. CDR3 coding DNA: TGTGCCAGTAGTATGAGCGGGGGGGGCCACGAGCAGTACTTC. Its protein is CASSMSGGGHEQYF.

This clone occurred once. The V gene is TRBV15, the J gene TRBJ2-3; 10 bases are shared with TRBD2. This CDR3 region has 15 residues. Unmatched junction bases numbered 2, after V lost 3 bases and J lost 2 bases. Per the germline V gene, CDR1 is LNHNV and CDR2 is YYDKDF (reference sequence). CDR3 DNA: TGTGCCACCAGCAGGACTAGCGGGTCCACAGATACGCAGTATTTT. Translation: CATSRTSGSTDTQYF.

The chain links TRBV19 to TRBJ1-6; D not resolved. The CDR3 sequence is 13 residues long. CDR1 is LNHDA, CDR2 SQIVND, per germline (reference sequence). V was pared by 0 bases and J by 7 bases, with 4 bases between. The CDR3 region has the DNA TGTGCCAGTAGTATAGATGGGAATTCACCCCTCCACTTT. It translates to CASSIDGNSPLHF.

V gene TRBV27 combines with J gene TRBJ2-3; D possibly corresponds to TRBD2 (7 bases). The CDR3 extends over 14 amino acids. CDR1 and CDR2 from the germline V gene are MNHEY and SMNVEV (reference sequence). V gave up 1 base and J gave up 5 bases, with 10 bases separating them. In DNA form, the CDR3 reads TGTGCCAGCAGTTTATTCGGGGGGCTAGATACGCAGTATTTT. Translating it yields CASSLFGGLDTQYF.

This clone was seen just once. The V gene is TRBV7-6, the J gene TRBJ2-1, with 12 nucleotides matching TRBD2. Per the germline V gene, CDR1 is SGHVS and CDR2 is FNYEAQ. V shed 2 bases and J 2 bases; nucleotides not matched to a gene: 4. The CDR3 has 17 residues. Here the CDR3 DNA reads TGTGCCAGCAGCTTATCGACTAGCGGGGGACCCTACAATGAGCAGTTCTTC. It yields the protein CASSLSTSGGPYNEQFF. Full variable domain (rest looked up from reference TRBV7-6 and TRBJ2-1): GAGVSQSPRYKVTKRGQDVALRCDPISGHVSLYWYRQALGQGPEFLTYFNYEAQQDKSGLPNDRFSAERPEGSISTLTIQRTEQRDSAMYRCASSLSTSGGPYNEQFFGPGTRLTVL.